This TCR beta chain was identified in a study of blood T cell repertoires in COVID-19. In the study overall: COVID-19 samples from acute and convalescent phases originated in the United States, Italy and Spain. From T cells, B-cell-depleted T cells, or PBMCs came the material, which was cDNA or gDNA.

CDR1 and CDR2 from the germline V gene are MNHEY and SMNVEV (reference sequence). The CDR3 contains 16 residues. V dropped 2 bases and J dropped 0 bases, with 11 bases sitting between them. Original methodology: By means of reference gene primer amplification, nucleated cell counts were estimated. Measured with immunoSEQ multiplex PCR; TCRdb has only the in-frame clones, and not every one. That table furnishes V, J and clone size, whereas the DNA furnished D and trimming. The sample carries 95,000 to 100,000 clones, less than 85% recorded once. The chain has TRBV27 and TRBJ2-1; D remains ambiguous. This clonotype was sampled from a woman aged 80 or over with active or convalescent COVID-19. The sample taken for sequencing was peripheral blood. CDR3 amino acids: CASSLATSLSYNEQFF. In DNA form, the CDR3 reads TGTGCCAGCAGTTTAGCAACATCGCTCTCCTACAATGAGCAGTTCTTC.